This TCR beta chain came from a study of blood T cell repertoires in COVID-19. CDR3 length: 16 amino acids. Trimming cost V 5 bases and J 4 bases; bases outside gene matches: 11. Germline V CDR1 and CDR2: LNHDA, SQIVND (reference sequence). The table came from immunoSEQ multiplex PCR; TCRdb's copy has only in-frame clones and leaves some out. The sample records 140,000 to 150,000 clones, 88% being singletons. The V call is TRBV19, the J call TRBJ2-4; TRBD1 matches at 7 bases. Material for sequencing was peripheral blood. This clonotype was sampled from a woman in her forties or fifties with acute or convalescent COVID-19. The CDR3 spells CASSPPPRDRKNIQYF. The CDR3 bases are TGTGCCAGTAGTCCCCCGCCTCGGGACAGAAAAAACATTCAGTACTTC.